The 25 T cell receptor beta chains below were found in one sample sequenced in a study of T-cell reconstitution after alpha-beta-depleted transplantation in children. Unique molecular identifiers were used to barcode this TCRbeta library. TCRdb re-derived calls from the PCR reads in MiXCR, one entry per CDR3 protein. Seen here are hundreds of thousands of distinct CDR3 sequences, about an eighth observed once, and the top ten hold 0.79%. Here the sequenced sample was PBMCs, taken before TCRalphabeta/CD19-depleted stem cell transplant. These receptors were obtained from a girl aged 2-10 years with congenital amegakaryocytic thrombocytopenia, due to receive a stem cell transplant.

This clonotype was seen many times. The CDR3 is CASSLGFEGTDTQYF. In DNA form, the CDR3 reads TGTGCCAGCAGCTTGGGTTTTGAGGGTACAGATACGCAGTATTTT. The chain has TRBV5-6 and TRBJ2-3, with D perhaps matching TRBD2 (5 bases). The CDR3 loop spans 15 amino acids. V was shortened by 0 bases and J by 3 bases, with 11 bases between the two germline ends. Germline lookup yields CDR1 SGHDT and CDR2 YYEEEE.

CDR3 amino acids: CASSLFGGGKKDEQYF. As DNA, the CDR3 is TGCGCCAGCAGCTTGTTTGGGGGAGGGAAGAAGGACGAGCAGTACTTC. V usage is TRBV5-1 and J usage is TRBJ2-7, with 7 bases matching TRBD2. The V and J ends lost 1 base and 5 bases, in that order; junction bases with no gene match: 12. The CDR3 consists of 16 residues. From germline, CDR1 is SGHRS and CDR2 YFSETQ.

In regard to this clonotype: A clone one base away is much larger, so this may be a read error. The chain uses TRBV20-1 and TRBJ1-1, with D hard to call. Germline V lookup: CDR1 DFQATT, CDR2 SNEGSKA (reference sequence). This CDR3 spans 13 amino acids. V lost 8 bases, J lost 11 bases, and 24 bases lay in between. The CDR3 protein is CSPQESSSQKAFF. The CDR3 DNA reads TGCAGTCCACAAGAGTCAAGTAGCCAGAAGGCTTTCTTT.

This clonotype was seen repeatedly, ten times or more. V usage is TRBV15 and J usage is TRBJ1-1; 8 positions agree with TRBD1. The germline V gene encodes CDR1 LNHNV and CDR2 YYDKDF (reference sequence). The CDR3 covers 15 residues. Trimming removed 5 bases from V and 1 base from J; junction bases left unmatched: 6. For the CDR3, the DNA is TGTGCCACCAGCGGCCAGACAGGGGCGAACACTGAAGCTTTCTTT. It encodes CATSGQTGANTEAFF.

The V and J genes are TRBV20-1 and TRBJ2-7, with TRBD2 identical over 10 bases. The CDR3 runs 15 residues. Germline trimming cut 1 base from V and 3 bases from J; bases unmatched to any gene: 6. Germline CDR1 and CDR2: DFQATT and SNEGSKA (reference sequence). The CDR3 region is CSARASGRKDYEQYF. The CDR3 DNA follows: TGCAGTGCTAGAGCTAGCGGGAGAAAGGACTACGAGCAGTACTTC.

The CDR3 coding sequence is TGTGCCAGCAGTAAGCATCCGGGACAGGGCACAGATACGCAGTATTTT. Protein: CASSKHPGQGTDTQYF. The chain recombines TRBV12-3 or TRBV12-4 with TRBJ2-3; 8 positions match TRBD1. CDR3 length: 16 residues. Germline trimming cut 5 bases from V and 1 base from J; bases unmatched to any gene: 8.

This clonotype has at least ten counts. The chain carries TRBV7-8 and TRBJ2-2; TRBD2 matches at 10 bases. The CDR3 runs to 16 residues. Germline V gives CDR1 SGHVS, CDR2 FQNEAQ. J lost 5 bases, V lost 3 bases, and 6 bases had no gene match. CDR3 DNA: TGTGCCAGCAGCTTGGTACCGGGACTAGCGACCGGGGAGCTGTTTTTT. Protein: CASSLVPGLATGELFF.

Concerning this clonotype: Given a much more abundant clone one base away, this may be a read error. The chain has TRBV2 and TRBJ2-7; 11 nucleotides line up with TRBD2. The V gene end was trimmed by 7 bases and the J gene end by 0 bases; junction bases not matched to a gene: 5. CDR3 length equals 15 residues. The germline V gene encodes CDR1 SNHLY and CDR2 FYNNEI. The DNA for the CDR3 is TGTGCCAGCATTTTAGCGGGAGGGAGCTCCTACGAGCAGTACTTC. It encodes CASILAGGSSYEQYF.

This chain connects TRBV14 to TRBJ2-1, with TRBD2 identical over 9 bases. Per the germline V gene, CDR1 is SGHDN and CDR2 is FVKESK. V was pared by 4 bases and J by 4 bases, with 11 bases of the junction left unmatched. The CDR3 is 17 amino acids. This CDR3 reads CASSLTVGLAWYNEQFF. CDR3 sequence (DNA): TGTGCCAGCAGCCTCACGGTCGGACTAGCGTGGTACAATGAGCAGTTCTTC.

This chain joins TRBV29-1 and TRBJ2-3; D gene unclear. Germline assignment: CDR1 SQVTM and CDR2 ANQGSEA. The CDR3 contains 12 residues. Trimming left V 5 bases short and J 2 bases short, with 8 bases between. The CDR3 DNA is TGCAGCGTTCGAATGACCACAGATACGCAGTATTTT. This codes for CSVRMTTDTQYF.

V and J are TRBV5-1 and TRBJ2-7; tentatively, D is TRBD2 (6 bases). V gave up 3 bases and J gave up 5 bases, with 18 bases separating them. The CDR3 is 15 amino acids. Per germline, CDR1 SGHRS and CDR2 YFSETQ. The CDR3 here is CASSSEGRWVDEQYF. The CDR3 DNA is TGCGCCAGCAGCTCGGAGGGACGGTGGGTGGACGAGCAGTACTTC.

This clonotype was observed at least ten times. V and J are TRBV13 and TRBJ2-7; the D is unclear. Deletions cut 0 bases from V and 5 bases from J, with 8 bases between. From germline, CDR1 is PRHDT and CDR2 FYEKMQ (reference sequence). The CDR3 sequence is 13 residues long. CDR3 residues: CASSLGGSHEQYF. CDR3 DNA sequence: TGTGCCAGCAGCTTAGGGGGAAGTCACGAGCAGTACTTC.

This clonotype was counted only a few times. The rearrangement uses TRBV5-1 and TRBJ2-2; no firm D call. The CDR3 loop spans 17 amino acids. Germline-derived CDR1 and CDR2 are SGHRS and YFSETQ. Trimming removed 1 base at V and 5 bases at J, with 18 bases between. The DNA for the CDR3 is TGCGCCAGCAGCTTGCGGTTGCGGTCCGTGGAGACCGGGGAGCTGTTTTTT. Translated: CASSLRLRSVETGELFF.

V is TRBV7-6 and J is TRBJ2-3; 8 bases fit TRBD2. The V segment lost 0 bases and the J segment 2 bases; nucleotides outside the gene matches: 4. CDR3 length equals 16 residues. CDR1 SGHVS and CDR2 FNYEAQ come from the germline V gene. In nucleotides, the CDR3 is TGTGCCAGCAGCTTAGCGGCGGGAGGAAACACAGATACGCAGTATTTT. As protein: CASSLAAGGNTDTQYF.

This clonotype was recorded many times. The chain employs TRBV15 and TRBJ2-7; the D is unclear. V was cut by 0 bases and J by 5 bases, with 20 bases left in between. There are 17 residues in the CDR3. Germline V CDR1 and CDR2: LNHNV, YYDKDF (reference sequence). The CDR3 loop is CATSRDLLESLADEQYF. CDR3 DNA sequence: TGTGCCACCAGCAGAGATCTCCTGGAGTCCCTTGCAGACGAGCAGTACTTC.

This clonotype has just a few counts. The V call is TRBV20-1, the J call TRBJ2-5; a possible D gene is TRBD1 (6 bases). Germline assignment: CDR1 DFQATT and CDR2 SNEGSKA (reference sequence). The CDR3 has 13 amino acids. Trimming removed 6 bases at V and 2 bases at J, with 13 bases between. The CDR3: CSARDIQQETQYF. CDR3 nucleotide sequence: TGCAGTGCCAGGGACATACAGCAAGAGACCCAGTACTTC.

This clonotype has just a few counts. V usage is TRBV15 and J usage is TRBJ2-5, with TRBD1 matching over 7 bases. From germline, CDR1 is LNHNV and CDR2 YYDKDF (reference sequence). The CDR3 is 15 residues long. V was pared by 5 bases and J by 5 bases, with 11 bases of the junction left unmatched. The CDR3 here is CATSAIPDRVETQYF. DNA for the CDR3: TGTGCCACCAGCGCTATACCCGACAGGGTTGAGACCCAGTACTTC.

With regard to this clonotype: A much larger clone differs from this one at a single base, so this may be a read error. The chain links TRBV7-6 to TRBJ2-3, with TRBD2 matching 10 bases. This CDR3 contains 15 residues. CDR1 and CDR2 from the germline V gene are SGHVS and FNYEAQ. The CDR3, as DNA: TGTGCCAGCACCTTCCTAGCGGGAGAGGGGGATAAGCAGTATTTT. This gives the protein CASTFLAGEGDKQYF.

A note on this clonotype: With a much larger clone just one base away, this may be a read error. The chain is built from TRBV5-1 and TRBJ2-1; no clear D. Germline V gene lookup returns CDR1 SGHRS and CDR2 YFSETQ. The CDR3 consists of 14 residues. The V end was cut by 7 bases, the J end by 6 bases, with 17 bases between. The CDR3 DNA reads TGCGCCAGCTTCGACCGCCCGGATGGCAATGAGCAGTTCTTC. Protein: CASFDRPDGNEQFF.

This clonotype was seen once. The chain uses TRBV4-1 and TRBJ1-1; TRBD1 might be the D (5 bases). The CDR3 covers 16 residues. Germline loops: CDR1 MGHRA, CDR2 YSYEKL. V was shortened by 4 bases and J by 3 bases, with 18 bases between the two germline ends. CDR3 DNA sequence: TGCGCCAGCAGCCCAGGCGGGAGCGGGGGTGACACTGAAGCTTTCTTT. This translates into CASSPGGSGGDTEAFF.

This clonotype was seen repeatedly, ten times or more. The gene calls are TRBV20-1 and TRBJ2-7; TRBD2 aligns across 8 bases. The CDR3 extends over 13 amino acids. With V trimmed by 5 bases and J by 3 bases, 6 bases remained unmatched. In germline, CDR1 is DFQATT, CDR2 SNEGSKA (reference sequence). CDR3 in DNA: TGCAGTGCTGTCGGGACTAGGCGCTACGAGCAGTACTTC. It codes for CSAVGTRRYEQYF.

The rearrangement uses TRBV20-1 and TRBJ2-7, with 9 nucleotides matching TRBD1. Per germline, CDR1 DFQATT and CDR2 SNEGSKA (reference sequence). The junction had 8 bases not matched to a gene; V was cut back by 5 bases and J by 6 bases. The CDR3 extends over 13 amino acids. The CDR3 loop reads CSAAGTGSGEQYF. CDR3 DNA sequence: TGCAGTGCTGCCGGGACAGGGAGTGGCGAGCAGTACTTC.

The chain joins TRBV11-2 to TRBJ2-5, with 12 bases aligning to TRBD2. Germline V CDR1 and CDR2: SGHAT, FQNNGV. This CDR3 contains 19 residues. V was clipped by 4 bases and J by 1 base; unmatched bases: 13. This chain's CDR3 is CASSYRTSGIRRFQETQYF. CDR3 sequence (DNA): TGTGCCAGCAGCTATAGGACTAGCGGGATACGGAGGTTCCAAGAGACCCAGTACTTC.

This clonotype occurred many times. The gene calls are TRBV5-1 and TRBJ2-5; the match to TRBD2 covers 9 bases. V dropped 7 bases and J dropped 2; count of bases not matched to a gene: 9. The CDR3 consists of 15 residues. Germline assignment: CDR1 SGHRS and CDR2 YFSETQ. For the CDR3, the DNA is TGCGCCAGCCTTAAAGGGACTAGCTCTCAAGAGACCCAGTACTTC. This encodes CASLKGTSSQETQYF.

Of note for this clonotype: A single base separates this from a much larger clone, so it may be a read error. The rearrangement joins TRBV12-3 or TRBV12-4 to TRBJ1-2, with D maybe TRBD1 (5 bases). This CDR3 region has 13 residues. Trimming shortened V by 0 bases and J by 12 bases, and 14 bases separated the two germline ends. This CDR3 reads CASSLAGAAGDTF. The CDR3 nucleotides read TGTGCCAGCAGTTTAGCAGGGGCAGCGGGCGACACCTTC.